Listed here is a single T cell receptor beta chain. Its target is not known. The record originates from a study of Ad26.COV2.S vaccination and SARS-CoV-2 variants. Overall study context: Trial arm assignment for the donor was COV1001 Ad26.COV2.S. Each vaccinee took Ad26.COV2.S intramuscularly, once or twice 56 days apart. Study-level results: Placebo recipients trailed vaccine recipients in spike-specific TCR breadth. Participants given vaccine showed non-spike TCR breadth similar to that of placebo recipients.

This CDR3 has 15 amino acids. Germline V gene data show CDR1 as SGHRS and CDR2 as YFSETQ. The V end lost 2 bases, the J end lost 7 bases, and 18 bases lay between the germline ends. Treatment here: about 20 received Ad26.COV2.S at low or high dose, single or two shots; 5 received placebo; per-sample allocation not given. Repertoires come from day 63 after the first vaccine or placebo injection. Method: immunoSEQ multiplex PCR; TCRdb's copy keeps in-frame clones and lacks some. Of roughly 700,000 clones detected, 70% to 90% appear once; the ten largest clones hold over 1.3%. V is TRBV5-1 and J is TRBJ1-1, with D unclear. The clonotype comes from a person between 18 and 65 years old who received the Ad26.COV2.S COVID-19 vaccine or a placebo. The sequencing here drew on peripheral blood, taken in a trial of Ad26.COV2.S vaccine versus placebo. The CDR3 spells CASSFESGPRGEAFF. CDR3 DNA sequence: TGCGCCAGCAGCTTTGAATCTGGGCCCCGAGGTGAAGCTTTCTTT.